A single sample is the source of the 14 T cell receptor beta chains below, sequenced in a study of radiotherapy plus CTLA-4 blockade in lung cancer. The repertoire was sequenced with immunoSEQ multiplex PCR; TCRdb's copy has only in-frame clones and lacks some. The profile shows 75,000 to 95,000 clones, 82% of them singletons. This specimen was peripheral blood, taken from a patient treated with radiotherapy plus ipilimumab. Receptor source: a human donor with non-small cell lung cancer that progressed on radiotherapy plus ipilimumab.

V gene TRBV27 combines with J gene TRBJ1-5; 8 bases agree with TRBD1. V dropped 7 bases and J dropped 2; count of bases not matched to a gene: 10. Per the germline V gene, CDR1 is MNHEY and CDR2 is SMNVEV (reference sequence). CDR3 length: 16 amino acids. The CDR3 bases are TGTGCCAGCAAGTCCGGCAGGGGGCTAGGCAATCAGCCCCAGCATTTT. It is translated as CASKSGRGLGNQPQHF.

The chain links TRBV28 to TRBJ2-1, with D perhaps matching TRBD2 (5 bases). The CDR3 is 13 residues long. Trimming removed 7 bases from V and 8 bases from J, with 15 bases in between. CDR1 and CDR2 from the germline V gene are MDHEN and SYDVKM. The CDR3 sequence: CASTSPVEDEQFF. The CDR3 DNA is TGTGCCAGCACCAGCCCGGTGGAGGATGAGCAGTTCTTC.

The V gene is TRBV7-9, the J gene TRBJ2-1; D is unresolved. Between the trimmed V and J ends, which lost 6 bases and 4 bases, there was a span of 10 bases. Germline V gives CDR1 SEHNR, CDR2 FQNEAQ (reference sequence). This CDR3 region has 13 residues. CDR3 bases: TGTGCCAGCAGTGGCTGGAGTTACAATGAGCAGTTCTTC. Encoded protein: CASSGWSYNEQFF.

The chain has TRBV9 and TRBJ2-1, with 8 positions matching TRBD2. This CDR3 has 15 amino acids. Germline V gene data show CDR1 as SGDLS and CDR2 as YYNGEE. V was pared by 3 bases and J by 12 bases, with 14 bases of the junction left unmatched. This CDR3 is CASSGTAGTSRRQFF. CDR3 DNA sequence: TGTGCCAGCAGCGGAACCGCCGGGACTAGTCGGCGGCAGTTCTTC.

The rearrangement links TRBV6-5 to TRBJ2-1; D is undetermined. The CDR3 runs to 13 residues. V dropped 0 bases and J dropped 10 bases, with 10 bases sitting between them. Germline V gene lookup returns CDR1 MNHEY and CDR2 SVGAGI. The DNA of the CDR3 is TGTGCCAGCAGTTACTCGAGTCCTCCGGAGCAGTTCTTC. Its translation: CASSYSSPPEQFF.

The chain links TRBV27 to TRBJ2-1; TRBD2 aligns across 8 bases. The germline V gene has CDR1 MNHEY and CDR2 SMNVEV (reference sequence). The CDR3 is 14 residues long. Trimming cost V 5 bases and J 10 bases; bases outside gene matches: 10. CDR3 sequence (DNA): TGTGCCAGCAGTACAAAGCGGGGGACGGGCGAGCAGTTCTTC. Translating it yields CASSTKRGTGEQFF.

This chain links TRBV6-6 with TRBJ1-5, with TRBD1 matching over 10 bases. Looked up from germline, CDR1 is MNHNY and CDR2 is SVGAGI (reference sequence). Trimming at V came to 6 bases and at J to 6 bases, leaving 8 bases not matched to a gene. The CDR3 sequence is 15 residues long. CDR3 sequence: CASSQLRDRGQPQHF. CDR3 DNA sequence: TGTGCCAGCAGCCAGTTACGGGACAGGGGTCAGCCCCAGCATTTT.

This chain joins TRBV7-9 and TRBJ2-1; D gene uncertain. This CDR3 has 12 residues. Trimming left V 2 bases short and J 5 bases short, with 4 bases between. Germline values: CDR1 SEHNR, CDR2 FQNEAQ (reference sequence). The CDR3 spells CASSLTDNEQFF. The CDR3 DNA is TGTGCCAGCAGCTTAACGGACAATGAGCAGTTCTTC.

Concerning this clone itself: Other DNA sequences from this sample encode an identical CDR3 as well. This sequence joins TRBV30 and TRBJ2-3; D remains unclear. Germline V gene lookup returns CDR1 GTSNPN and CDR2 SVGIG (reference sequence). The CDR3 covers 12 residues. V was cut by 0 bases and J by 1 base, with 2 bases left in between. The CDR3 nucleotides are TGTGCCTGGAGTGTGGGCACAGATACGCAGTATTTT. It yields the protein CAWSVGTDTQYF.

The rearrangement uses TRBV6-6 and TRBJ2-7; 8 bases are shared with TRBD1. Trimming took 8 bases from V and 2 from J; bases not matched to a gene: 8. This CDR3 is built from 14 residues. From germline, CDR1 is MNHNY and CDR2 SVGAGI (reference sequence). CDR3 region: CASAGGPITYEQYV. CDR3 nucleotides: TGTGCCAGCGCAGGGGGCCCCATCACCTACGAGCAGTACGTC.

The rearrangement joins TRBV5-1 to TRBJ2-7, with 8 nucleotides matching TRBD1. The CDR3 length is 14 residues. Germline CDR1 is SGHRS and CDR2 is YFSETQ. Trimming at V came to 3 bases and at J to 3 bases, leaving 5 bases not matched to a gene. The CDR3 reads CASSSGQGDYEQYV. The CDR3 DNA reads TGCGCCAGCAGCTCCGGACAGGGAGACTACGAGCAGTACGTC.

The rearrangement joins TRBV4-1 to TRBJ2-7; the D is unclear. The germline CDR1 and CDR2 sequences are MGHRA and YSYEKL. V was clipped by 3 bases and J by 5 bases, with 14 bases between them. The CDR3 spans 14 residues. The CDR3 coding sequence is TGCGCCAGCAGCCAGCTAGGAGTTCCGGACGAGCAGTACTTC. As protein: CASSQLGVPDEQYF.

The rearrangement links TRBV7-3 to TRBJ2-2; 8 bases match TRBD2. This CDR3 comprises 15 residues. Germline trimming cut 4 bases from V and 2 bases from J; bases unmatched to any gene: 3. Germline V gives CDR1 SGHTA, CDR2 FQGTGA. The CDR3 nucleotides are TGTGCCAGCAGCTCTCTAGCGGGCAACACCGGGGAGCTGTTTTTT. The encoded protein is CASSSLAGNTGELFF.

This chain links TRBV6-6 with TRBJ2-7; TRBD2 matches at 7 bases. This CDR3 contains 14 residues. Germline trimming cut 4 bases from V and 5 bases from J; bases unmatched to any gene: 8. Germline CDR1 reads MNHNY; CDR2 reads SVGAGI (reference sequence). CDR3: CASSLTAGRDEQYF. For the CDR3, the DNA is TGTGCCAGCAGTTTGACAGCAGGGAGGGACGAGCAGTACTTC.